The 31 T cell receptor beta chains presented below share a single source sample, sequenced in a study of shared clonotypes between healthy human individuals. Using immunoSEQ multiplex PCR, the repertoire was profiled, and TCRdb retains in-frame clones only, with some absent. Found here are under 1,100,000 clones, around 82% of them singletons; the top ten hold more than 0.55%. The sequenced material came from memory CD4+ T cells from PBMCs. Subset described: CD45RA-negative fraction. The receptors here all came from a man between 18 and 29 years old in good health. Some clones in this sample may be carry-over from other donors' samples.

This clone occurred many times. The rearrangement uses TRBV5-4 and TRBJ2-1, with D perhaps matching TRBD2 (5 bases). V gave up 0 bases and J gave up 10 bases, with 17 bases separating them. Germline lookup yields CDR1 SGHNT and CDR2 YYREEE (reference sequence). There are 15 residues in the CDR3. The CDR3 loop reads CASSLVLFGGGEQFF. The CDR3 coding sequence is TGTGCCAGCAGCTTGGTATTATTCGGCGGAGGCGAGCAGTTCTTC.

Comment on this clone: A much more abundant neighbour one base away suggests this may be a read error. The sample carries other DNA sequences with the same CDR3. The V call is TRBV28, the J call TRBJ1-1; D unresolved. CDR1 MDHEN and CDR2 SYDVKM come from the germline V gene. The CDR3 has 12 residues. The V end lost 5 bases, the J end lost 3 bases, and 7 bases lay between the germline ends. The chain's CDR3 is CASSQTDTEAFF. DNA of the CDR3: TGTGCCAGCAGTCAGACCGACACTGAAGCTTTCTTT.

As regards this clone: Being one base from a much bigger clone, this may be a read error. The chain joins TRBV18 to TRBJ2-2; TRBD1 agrees at 8 bases. Trimming cost V 3 bases and J 0 bases; bases outside gene matches: 6. Germline loops: CDR1 KGHSH, CDR2 LQKENI. CDR3 length: 17 residues. CDR3 protein: CASSPSVQGANTGELFF. The CDR3 coding sequence is TGTGCCAGCTCACCCTCGGTACAGGGGGCGAACACCGGGGAGCTGTTTTTT.

About this clone itself: A read error is the likely source, as a far larger clone sits one nucleotide away. The same CDR3 is also encoded by other DNA sequences in this sample. This chain uses TRBV7-9 with TRBJ2-2; 7 bases map to TRBD2. The V gene's germline CDR1 is SEHNR and CDR2 FQNEAQ (reference sequence). There are 16 residues in the CDR3. CDR3 nucleotide sequence: TGTGCTAGCAGCCGGGGACCGCACGGGGGGACCGGGGAGCTGTTTTTT. This gives the protein CASSRGPHGGTGELFF.

The chain is built from TRBV9 and TRBJ2-2; 9 nucleotides align to TRBD2. Germline V gene sequence: CDR1 SGDLS, CDR2 YYNGEE. CDR3 size: 15 residues. The V segment lost 3 bases and the J segment 2 bases; nucleotides outside the gene matches: 2. In nucleotides, the CDR3 is TGTGCCAGCAGCGCCGGGACTAGCAACACCGGGGAGCTGTTTTTT. Translation: CASSAGTSNTGELFF.

This clone was found once. The chain uses TRBV10-3 and TRBJ2-7; D may be TRBD1 or TRBD2 (6 bases each). Looked up from germline, CDR1 is ENHRY and CDR2 is SYGVKD. Trimming stripped 5 bases from V and 0 bases from J, with 17 bases between. CDR3 length: 16 residues. DNA for the CDR3: TGTGCCATCAGTAATGGAGGGGGGCTTAGCTCCTACGAGCAGTACTTC. Encoded protein: CAISNGGGLSSYEQYF.

This clone was seen once. V usage is TRBV28 and J usage is TRBJ2-1; 14 bases match TRBD2. Germline CDR1 is MDHEN and CDR2 is SYDVKM. Germline trimming cut 6 bases from V and 7 bases from J; bases unmatched to any gene: 14. There are 18 residues in the CDR3. The CDR3 loop is CASSDPPGTSGSPNEQFF. The CDR3 DNA reads as TGTGCCAGCAGCGATCCTCCCGGGACTAGCGGGAGTCCTAATGAGCAGTTCTTC.

This sequence joins TRBV13 and TRBJ1-1, with D unclear. This CDR3 contains 13 residues. Germline CDR1 and CDR2: PRHDT and FYEKMQ (reference sequence). V was trimmed by 2 bases and J by 3 bases, leaving 7 bases between them. In DNA form, the CDR3 reads TGTGCCAGCAGCTTACTCCTTCACACTGAAGCTTTCTTT. The encoded protein is CASSLLLHTEAFF.

The chain employs TRBV11-3 and TRBJ2-1, with 11 nucleotides matching TRBD1. The V and J ends lost 5 bases and 6 bases, in that order; junction bases with no gene match: 12. The CDR3 sequence is 17 residues long. Germline V gives CDR1 SGHNT, CDR2 YENEEA. The DNA of the CDR3 is TGTGCCAGCAGCCCCGGACGAGGACAGGGGGCCGGCAATGAGCAGTTCTTC. Protein sequence: CASSPGRGQGAGNEQFF.

V is TRBV10-2 and J is TRBJ1-2; TRBD1 matches at 7 bases. CDR1 and CDR2 (germline): WSHSY, SAAADI. V shed 1 base and J 0 bases; nucleotides not matched to a gene: 2. This CDR3 is built from 15 residues. CDR3 DNA sequence: TGCGCCAGCAGTGAGTTGGACAGGACTAACTATGGCTACACCTTC. It yields the protein CASSELDRTNYGYTF.

This clone has only one observation. The chain is built from TRBV5-1 and TRBJ2-7; 9 bases are a match to TRBD1. The germline gives CDR1 SGHRS, CDR2 YFSETQ. The CDR3 contains 15 residues. After removal of 4 bases from V and 5 bases from J, the junction contained 10 bases not matched to a gene. The CDR3 region has the DNA TGCGCCAGCAGCCCCGCAACAGGGGGCATCCACGAGCAGTACTTC. Its protein product is CASSPATGGIHEQYF.

The genes are TRBV11-2 and TRBJ2-7, with 12 bases lining up with TRBD1. With 0 bases clipped from V and 4 bases from J, the junction kept 7 bases outside the gene matches. This CDR3 contains 17 residues. CDR1 is SGHAT, CDR2 FQNNGV, per germline. The CDR3 nucleotides read TGTGCCAGCAGCTTAGATCCAGGGACAGGGGGCTTTTACGAGCAGTACTTC. Its translation is CASSLDPGTGGFYEQYF. Supplemented by reference TRBV11-2 and TRBJ2-7, the full variable domain reads EAGVAQSPRYKIIEKRQSVAFWCNPISGHATLYWYQQILGQGPKLLIQFQNNGVVDDSQLPKDRFSAERLKGVDSTLKIQPAKLEDSAVYLCASSLDPGTGGFYEQYFGPGTRLTVT.

This clone was counted only a few times. The chain is built from TRBV10-2 and TRBJ1-4, with D possibly TRBD1 on 6 matching bases. The V and J ends lost 4 bases and 5 bases respectively, with 17 bases between them. The germline CDR1 and CDR2 sequences are WSHSY and SAAADI. The CDR3 contains 16 residues. The DNA for the CDR3 is TGCGCCAGCAGTGCGTTATCGACAGGAACAAATGAAAAACTGTTTTTT. Translated, it gives CASSALSTGTNEKLFF.

The chain uses TRBV5-4 and TRBJ2-3, with D perhaps matching TRBD1 (5 bases). Germline V gene data show CDR1 as SGHNT and CDR2 as YYREEE (reference sequence). V lost 5 bases and J 2 bases, leaving 12 bases between the germline ends. The CDR3 is 14 amino acids. CDR3 nucleotide sequence: TGTGCCAGCAGGAAAGACAGAGTCACAGATACGCAGTATTTT. As protein: CASRKDRVTDTQYF.

The chain is built from TRBV5-4 and TRBJ2-6, with 9 bases fitting TRBD2. Trimming cost V 4 bases and J 0 bases; bases outside gene matches: 5. Germline lookup yields CDR1 SGHNT and CDR2 YYREEE (reference sequence). CDR3 length: 17 residues. This CDR3 reads CASSPREGRSGANVLTF. In DNA form, the CDR3 reads TGTGCCAGCAGCCCGCGGGAGGGGCGCTCTGGGGCCAACGTCCTGACTTTC.

This clone was detected only once. The chain combines TRBV18 with TRBJ2-7; 7 bases are a match to TRBD2. Germline CDR1 and CDR2: KGHSH and LQKENI. Trimming at V came to 0 bases and at J to 3 bases, leaving 5 bases not matched to a gene. The CDR3 sequence is 15 residues long. CDR3 loop: CASSPPGGKFYEQYF. In DNA form, the CDR3 reads TGTGCCAGCTCACCACCGGGGGGGAAGTTCTACGAGCAGTACTTC.

This sequence joins TRBV4-1 and TRBJ2-4, with 9 bases identical to TRBD2. The trim removed 2 bases at V and 4 bases at J, leaving 3 bases unmatched. The germline CDR1 and CDR2 sequences are MGHRA and YSYEKL. This CDR3 spans 15 amino acids. The CDR3 is CASSQPTSGKNIQYF. Written as DNA, the CDR3 is TGCGCCAGCAGCCAACCAACTAGCGGGAAAAACATTCAGTACTTC.

The CDR3 loop reads CASSRPPSGSTYEQYF. CDR3 DNA sequence: TGTGCCAGCAGCCGCCCACCTAGCGGGAGTACCTACGAGCAGTACTTC. The chain recombines TRBV7-2 with TRBJ2-7; 10 bases line up with TRBD2. The CDR3 is made up of 16 amino acids. Germline V CDR1 and CDR2: SGHTA, FQGNSA. With 5 bases clipped from V and 2 bases from J, the junction kept 9 bases outside the gene matches.

The V and J genes are TRBV27 and TRBJ2-1, with 11 bases lining up with TRBD2. CDR1 is MNHEY, CDR2 SMNVEV, per germline (reference sequence). This CDR3 spans 16 amino acids. The ends lost 4 bases at V and 3 bases at J; junction bases unmatched: 5. The CDR3 DNA reads as TGTGCCAGCAGTTCCCTAGCGGGAGGTTTCTACAATGAGCAGTTCTTC. Protein product: CASSSLAGGFYNEQFF.

This clone was recorded only once. V gene TRBV5-8 combines with J gene TRBJ2-7; D is unclear. The CDR3 extends over 12 amino acids. Trimming removed 3 bases from V and 2 bases from J, with 6 bases in between. Per the germline V gene, CDR1 is SGHTS and CDR2 is YDEGEE. As DNA, the CDR3 is TGTGCCAGCAGCTCCTGGGCCTACGAGCAGTACTTC. This sequence encodes CASSSWAYEQYF.

The chain combines TRBV15 with TRBJ2-1, with a possible D match to TRBD2 (6 bases). CDR1 LNHNV and CDR2 YYDKDF come from the germline V gene (reference sequence). The CDR3 has 13 amino acids. Trimming stripped 1 base from V and 7 bases from J, with 8 bases between. Here the CDR3 DNA reads TGTGCCACCAGCAGAGTGCGGGGTAATGAGCAGTTCTTC. It translates to CATSRVRGNEQFF.

The genes are TRBV7-9 and TRBJ1-2; a weak D match, TRBD1 (5 bases). The V end lost 0 bases, the J end lost 5 bases, and 13 bases lay between the germline ends. The CDR3 contains 15 residues. CDR1 and CDR2 from the germline V gene are SEHNR and FQNEAQ (reference sequence). The CDR3 nucleotides read TGTGCCAGCAGCTTAGCGGGGCTAGGAGGTTATGGCTACACCTTC. Amino acids: CASSLAGLGGYGYTF.

This clone appeared a single time. The rearrangement uses TRBV10-3 and TRBJ1-4; 7 bases align to TRBD1. Germline V gives CDR1 ENHRY, CDR2 SYGVKD. The CDR3 extends over 14 amino acids. Trimming removed 10 bases from V and 7 bases from J; junction bases left unmatched: 12. In DNA form, the CDR3 reads TGTGCCACCCGCCGGGAGGGGGCAGGTGAAAAACTGTTTTTT. Translated, it gives CATRREGAGEKLFF.

This clone showed up just a few times. This chain joins TRBV28 and TRBJ2-5, with D possibly being TRBD2 (6 bases). Trimming stripped 5 bases from V and 0 bases from J, with 10 bases between. The CDR3 extends over 14 amino acids. Germline V lookup: CDR1 MDHEN, CDR2 SYDVKM. The CDR3 protein is CASSRASDQETQYF. The CDR3 region has the DNA TGTGCCAGCAGTAGAGCTAGCGACCAAGAGACCCAGTACTTC. Using reference TRBV28 and TRBJ2-5 for the parts outside the CDR3, the full variable domain is DVKVTQSSRYLVKRTGEKVFLECVQDMDHENMFWYRQDPGLGLRLIYFSYDVKMKEKGDIPEGYSVSREKKERFSLILESASTNQTSMYLCASSRASDQETQYFGPGTRLLVL.

To note about this clone: This sample includes further DNA sequences coding for the same CDR3. This chain uses TRBV19 with TRBJ1-2, with D hard to call. The germline V gene has CDR1 LNHDA and CDR2 SQIVND (reference sequence). This CDR3 has 12 amino acids. V was shortened by 3 bases and J by 5 bases, with 7 bases between the two germline ends. The CDR3 DNA follows: TGTGCCAGTAGTATCGCGGGGTATGGCTACACCTTC. Its protein is CASSIAGYGYTF.

The chain carries TRBV5-4 and TRBJ1-2; 7 bases fit TRBD1. After removal of 2 bases from V and 1 base from J, the junction contained 5 bases not matched to a gene. Germline V gene data show CDR1 as SGHNT and CDR2 as YYREEE (reference sequence). The CDR3 is 15 amino acids. The CDR3, as DNA: TGTGCCAGCAGCTTCACAGGGGACCGTAACTATGGCTACACCTTC. It yields the protein CASSFTGDRNYGYTF.

For the CDR3, the DNA is TGTGCCATCAGTGAGTCATCGGGGGGCAATGAGCAGTTCTTC. The encoded protein is CAISESSGGNEQFF. This rearrangement joins TRBV10-3 to TRBJ2-1, with TRBD2 identical over 7 bases. V shed 0 bases, J shed 6 bases, and the junction held 2 bases outside the gene matches. Germline loops: CDR1 ENHRY, CDR2 SYGVKD. The length of the CDR3 is 14 residues.

This chain joins TRBV5-1 and TRBJ1-1, with D perhaps TRBD1 (6 bases). CDR1 SGHRS and CDR2 YFSETQ come from the germline V gene. Trimming took 5 bases from V and 6 from J, leaving 20 bases between them. This CDR3 comprises 15 residues. CDR3 sequence reads: CASSRGFPRGAEAFF. DNA of the CDR3: TGCGCCAGCAGTCGCGGCTTCCCCAGGGGCGCTGAAGCTTTCTTT. The full variable domain, rest sourced from reference TRBV5-1 and TRBJ1-1, is KAGVTQTPRYLIKTRGQQVTLSCSPISGHRSVSWYQQTPGQGLQFLFEYFSETQRNKGNFPGRFSGRQFSNSRSEMNVSTLELGDSALYLCASSRGFPRGAEAFFGQGTRLTVV.

The chain uses TRBV2 and TRBJ1-5, with D perhaps TRBD1 (5 bases). The germline CDR1 and CDR2 sequences are SNHLY and FYNNEI. This CDR3 is 13 amino acids long. V was clipped by 7 bases and J by 5 bases, with 12 bases between them. The CDR3 DNA is TGTGCCAGCACGGGGCTTTTCGATCAGCCCCAGCATTTT. Protein product: CASTGLFDQPQHF.

This clone was observed a single time. The chain's CDR3 is CASSLEAVNTEAFF. CDR3 bases: TGTGCCAGCAGCTTGGAAGCAGTGAACACTGAAGCTTTCTTT. The chain joins TRBV5-5 to TRBJ1-1; D is unresolved. Trimming took 0 bases from V and 0 from J, leaving 6 bases between them. CDR1 is SGHKS, CDR2 YYEKEE, per germline (reference sequence). CDR3 length equals 14 residues.

V gene TRBV9 combines with J gene TRBJ2-4; 10 bases are shared with TRBD2. Germline V gene data show CDR1 as SGDLS and CDR2 as YYNGEE. V was pared by 6 bases and J by 8 bases, with 8 bases of the junction left unmatched. The CDR3 runs to 14 residues. The CDR3 DNA is TGTGCCAGCACCCTCTCTAGCGGGAGTGACATTCAGTACTTC. Encoded protein: CASTLSSGSDIQYF.